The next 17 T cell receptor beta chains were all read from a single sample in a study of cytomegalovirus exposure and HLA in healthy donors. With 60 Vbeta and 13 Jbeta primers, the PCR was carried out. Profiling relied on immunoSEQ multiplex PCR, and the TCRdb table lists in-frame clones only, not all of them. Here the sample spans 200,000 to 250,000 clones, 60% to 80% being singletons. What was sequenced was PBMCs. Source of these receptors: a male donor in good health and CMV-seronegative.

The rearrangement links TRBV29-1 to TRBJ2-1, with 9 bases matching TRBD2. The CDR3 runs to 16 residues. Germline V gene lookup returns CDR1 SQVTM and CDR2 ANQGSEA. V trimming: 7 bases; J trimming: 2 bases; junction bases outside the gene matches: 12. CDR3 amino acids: CSATIAGASPYNEQFF. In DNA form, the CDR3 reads TGCAGCGCCACCATAGCGGGAGCCAGTCCCTACAATGAGCAGTTCTTC.

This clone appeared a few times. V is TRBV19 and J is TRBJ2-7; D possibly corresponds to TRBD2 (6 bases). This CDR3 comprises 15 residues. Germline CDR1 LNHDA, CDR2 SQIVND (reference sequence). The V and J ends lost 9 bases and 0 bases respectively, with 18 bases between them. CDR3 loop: CASQPTPGVSYEQYF. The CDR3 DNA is TGTGCCAGCCAACCTACTCCGGGAGTCTCCTACGAGCAGTACTTC.

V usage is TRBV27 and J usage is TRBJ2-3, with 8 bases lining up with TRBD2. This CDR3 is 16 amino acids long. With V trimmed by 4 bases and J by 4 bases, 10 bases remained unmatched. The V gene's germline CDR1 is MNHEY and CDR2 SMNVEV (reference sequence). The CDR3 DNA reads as TGTGCCAGCAGTTCCCTTAGCGGGATTTGGGCAGATACGCAGTATTTT. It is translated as CASSSLSGIWADTQYF.

For the CDR3, the DNA is TGCACCAGCAGCCGACAGGGTTCTGGGGCCAACGTCCTGACTTTC. Protein sequence: CTSSRQGSGANVLTF. The chain employs TRBV1 and TRBJ2-6; the table's D call TRBD1 went unverified against the DNA. TRBV1 is listed as a pseudogene. The length of the CDR3 is 15 residues.

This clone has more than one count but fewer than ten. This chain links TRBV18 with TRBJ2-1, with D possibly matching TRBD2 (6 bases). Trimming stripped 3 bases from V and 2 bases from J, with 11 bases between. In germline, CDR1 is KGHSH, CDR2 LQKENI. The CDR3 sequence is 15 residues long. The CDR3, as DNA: TGTGCCAGCTCACCCGGGAGCCGCACCTACAATGAGCAGTTCTTC. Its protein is CASSPGSRTYNEQFF. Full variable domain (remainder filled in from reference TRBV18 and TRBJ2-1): NAGVMQNPRHLVRRRGQEARLRCSPMKGHSHVYWYRQLPEEGLKFMVYLQKENIIDESGMPKERFSAEFPKEGPSILRIQQVVRGDSAAYFCASSPGSRTYNEQFFGPGTRLTVL.

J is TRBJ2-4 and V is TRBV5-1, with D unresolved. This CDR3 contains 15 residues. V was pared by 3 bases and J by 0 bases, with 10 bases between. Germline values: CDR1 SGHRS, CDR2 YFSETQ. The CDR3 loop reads CASSSGILAKNIQYF. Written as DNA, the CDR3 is TGCGCCAGCAGCTCGGGTATACTAGCCAAAAACATTCAGTACTTC.

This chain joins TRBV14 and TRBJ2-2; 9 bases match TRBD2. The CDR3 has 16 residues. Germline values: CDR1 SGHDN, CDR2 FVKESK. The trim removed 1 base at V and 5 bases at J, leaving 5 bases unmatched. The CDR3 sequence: CASSQVAGVGTGELFF. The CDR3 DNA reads TGTGCCAGCAGCCAAGTAGCGGGAGTGGGGACCGGGGAGCTGTTTTTT.

Written as DNA, the CDR3 is TGTGCCAGCAGTGAAGGTGCGGGGTGGGCCGGGGAGCTGTTTTTT. It yields the protein CASSEGAGWAGELFF. The V call is TRBV2, the J call TRBJ2-2; tentative D call: TRBD2 (6 bases). This CDR3 has 15 amino acids. V dropped 1 base and J dropped 6 bases, with 12 bases sitting between them. Per the germline V gene, CDR1 is SNHLY and CDR2 is FYNNEI.

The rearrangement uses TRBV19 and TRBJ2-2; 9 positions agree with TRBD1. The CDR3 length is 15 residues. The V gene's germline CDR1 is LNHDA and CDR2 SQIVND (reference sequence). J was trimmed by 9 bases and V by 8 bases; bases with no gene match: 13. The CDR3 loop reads CASGAGLGQGWELFF. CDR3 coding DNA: TGTGCCAGTGGCGCCGGGTTGGGACAGGGATGGGAGCTGTTTTTT.

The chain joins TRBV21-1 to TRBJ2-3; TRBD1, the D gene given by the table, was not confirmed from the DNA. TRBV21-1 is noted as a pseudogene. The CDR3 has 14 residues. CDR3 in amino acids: CASRQGRRPDTQYF. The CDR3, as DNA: TGTGCCAGCAGGCAGGGCCGACGTCCGGATACGCAGTATTTT.

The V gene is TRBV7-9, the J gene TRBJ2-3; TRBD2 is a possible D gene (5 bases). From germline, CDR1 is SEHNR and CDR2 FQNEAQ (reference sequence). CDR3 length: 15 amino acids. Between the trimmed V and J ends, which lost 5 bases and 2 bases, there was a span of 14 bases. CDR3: CASSQGLLNTDTQYF. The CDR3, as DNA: TGTGCCAGCAGCCAAGGACTCCTGAACACAGATACGCAGTATTTT.

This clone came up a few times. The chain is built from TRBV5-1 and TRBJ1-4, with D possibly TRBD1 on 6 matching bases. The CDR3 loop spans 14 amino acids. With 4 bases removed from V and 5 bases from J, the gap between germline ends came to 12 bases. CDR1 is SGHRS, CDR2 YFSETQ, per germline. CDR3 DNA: TGCGCCAGCAGCCGAAACAGGGCCAATGAAAAACTGTTTTTT. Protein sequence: CASSRNRANEKLFF.

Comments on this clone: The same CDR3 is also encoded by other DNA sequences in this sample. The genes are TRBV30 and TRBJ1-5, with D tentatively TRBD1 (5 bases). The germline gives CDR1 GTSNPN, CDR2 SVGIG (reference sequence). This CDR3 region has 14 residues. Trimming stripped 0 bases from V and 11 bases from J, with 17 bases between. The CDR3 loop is CAWSVISGGTSQHF. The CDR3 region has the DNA TGTGCCTGGAGTGTTATCTCAGGCGGGACCTCCCAGCATTTT.

In nucleotides, the CDR3 is TGTGCCAGCAGCGCGCCGGCAGGGATTGCCTACAATGAGCAGTTCTTC. Protein: CASSAPAGIAYNEQFF. The rearrangement uses TRBV21-1 and TRBJ2-1; TRBD1 reflects the table's D call only, with no check against the DNA. TRBV21-1 is noted as a pseudogene. The CDR3 consists of 16 residues.

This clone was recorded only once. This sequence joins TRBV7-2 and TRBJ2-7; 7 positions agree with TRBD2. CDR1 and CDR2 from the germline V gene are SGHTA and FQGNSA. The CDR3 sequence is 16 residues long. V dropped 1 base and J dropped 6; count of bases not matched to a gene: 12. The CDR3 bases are TGTGCCAGCAGCTTAGTTATCCAGCGGGACGATAGCGAGCAGTACTTC. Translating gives CASSLVIQRDDSEQYF.

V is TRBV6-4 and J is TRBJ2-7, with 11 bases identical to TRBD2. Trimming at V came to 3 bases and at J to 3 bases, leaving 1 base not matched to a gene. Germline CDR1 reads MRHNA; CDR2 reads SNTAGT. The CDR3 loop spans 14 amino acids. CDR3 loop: CASSELAGDYEQYF. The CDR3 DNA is TGTGCCAGCAGTGAACTAGCGGGAGACTACGAGCAGTACTTC.

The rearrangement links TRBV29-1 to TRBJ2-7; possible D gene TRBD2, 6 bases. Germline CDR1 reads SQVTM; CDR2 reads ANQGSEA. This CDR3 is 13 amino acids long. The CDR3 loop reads CGAGTFSSYEQYF. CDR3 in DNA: TGCGGCGCTGGGACTTTTAGCTCCTACGAGCAGTACTTC.